A selection of T cell receptor beta chains follows, all from one sample in a study of blood T cell repertoires in COVID-19. Assay: immunoSEQ multiplex PCR; the TCRdb copy retains only in-frame clones and omits some. The sample consists of about 200,000 clones, 89% of them appearing once. The material sequenced was PBMCs or T cells enriched from blood (not recorded which). These receptors all come from a woman aged 18-29 years who had recovered from COVID-19. Each CDR3 is given with its conserved first and last residue. A D gene is named only where the DNA matches it firmly. Clone sizes are given selectively: once, few, many, or a class where the clone is expanded.

clone_size: .; j_call: TRBJ1-2; d_call: TRBD1; v_call: TRBV28; cdr3_aa: CASSLVSDRRFGYTF; cdr3_nt: TGTGCCAGCAGTTTGGTTTCGGACAGGAGGTTCGGCTACACCTTC
clone_size: once; j_call: TRBJ1-1; d_call: TRBD1; v_call: TRBV5-3; cdr3_aa: CARSPRTGRPGNTEAFF; cdr3_nt: TGTGCCAGAAGCCCCCGGACAGGGCGCCCTGGGAACACTGAAGCTTTCTTT
clone_size: .; j_call: TRBJ2-7; d_call: .; v_call: TRBV5-6; cdr3_aa: CASGAGQNYEQYF; cdr3_nt: TGTGCCAGCGGCGCGGGACAGAACTACGAGCAGTACTTC
clone_size: .; j_call: TRBJ1-2; d_call: .; v_call: TRBV18; cdr3_aa: CASSPSGERGSGYTF; cdr3_nt: TGTGCCAGCTCACCTTCAGGGGAAAGAGGGAGCGGCTACACCTTC
clone_size: .; j_call: TRBJ1-6; d_call: .; v_call: TRBV4-1; cdr3_aa: CASSQVAGMGSPLHF; cdr3_nt: TGCGCCAGCAGCCAAGTGGCGGGGATGGGTTCACCCCTCCACTTT
clone_size: .; j_call: TRBJ1-1; d_call: TRBD1; v_call: TRBV28; cdr3_aa: CASSPGGVISPNTEAFF; cdr3_nt: TGTGCCAGCAGCCCAGGGGGCGTGATATCTCCGAACACTGAAGCTTTCTTT
clone_size: .; j_call: TRBJ2-7; d_call: .; v_call: TRBV2; cdr3_aa: CASRGSRAPHYEQYF; cdr3_nt: TGTGCCAGCAGGGGGTCCAGGGCCCCCCACTACGAGCAGTACTTC
clone_size: .; j_call: TRBJ1-3; d_call: .; v_call: TRBV5-1; cdr3_aa: CASRPDREVVPFSGNTIYF; cdr3_nt: TGCGCCAGCAGGCCTGATAGGGAGGTGGTACCTTTCTCTGGAAACACCATATATTTT
clone_size: once; j_call: TRBJ1-2; d_call: .; v_call: TRBV7-2; cdr3_aa: CASSPPGQPYGYTF; cdr3_nt: TGTGCCAGCAGCCCCCCAGGACAGCCCTATGGCTACACCTTC
clone_size: few; j_call: TRBJ1-3; d_call: TRBD1; v_call: TRBV10-3; cdr3_aa: CAISSQGGRNTIYF; cdr3_nt: TGTGCCATCAGTTCACAGGGGGGGAGAAACACCATATATTTT
clone_size: .; j_call: TRBJ1-2; d_call: .; v_call: TRBV19; cdr3_aa: CASREVQGFNYGYTF; cdr3_nt: TGTGCCAGTCGCGAAGTACAGGGATTTAACTATGGCTACACCTTC
clone_size: .; j_call: TRBJ2-7; d_call: .; v_call: TRBV2; cdr3_aa: CASSAREQYF; cdr3_nt: TGTGCCAGCAGTGCACGGGAGCAGTACTTC
clone_size: .; j_call: TRBJ1-6; d_call: .; v_call: TRBV27; cdr3_aa: CASSLMGAVSPLHF; cdr3_nt: TGTGCCAGCAGTTTAATGGGGGCGGTTTCACCCCTCCACTTT
clone_size: few; j_call: TRBJ2-2; d_call: .; v_call: TRBV5-4; cdr3_aa: CASSFGGAQGTGELFF; cdr3_nt: TGTGCCAGCAGCTTTGGGGGGGCGCAGGGCACCGGGGAGCTGTTTTTT
clone_size: .; j_call: TRBJ2-7; d_call: TRBD2; v_call: TRBV2; cdr3_aa: CASIRGGPSYEQYF; cdr3_nt: TGTGCCAGCATACGGGGGGGGCCCTCCTACGAGCAGTACTTC
clone_size: many; j_call: TRBJ2-7; d_call: .; v_call: TRBV24-1; cdr3_aa: CATSARFGYEQYF; cdr3_nt: TGTGCCACCAGTGCACGATTCGGCTACGAGCAGTACTTC
clone_size: .; j_call: TRBJ1-2; d_call: .; v_call: TRBV29-1; cdr3_aa: CSVPPTGSDGYTF; cdr3_nt: TGCAGCGTTCCGCCCACGGGATCCGATGGCTACACCTTC
clone_size: .; j_call: TRBJ1-5; d_call: .; v_call: TRBV3-1/TRBV3-2; cdr3_aa: CASSQGAFQPQHF; cdr3_nt: TGTGCCAGCAGCCAAGGGGCCTTTCAGCCCCAGCATTTT
clone_size: .; j_call: TRBJ1-2; d_call: TRBD1; v_call: TRBV11-2; cdr3_aa: CASSALDRGFGYTF; cdr3_nt: TGTGCCAGCAGCGCTCTCGACAGGGGTTTTGGCTACACCTTC
clone_size: .; j_call: TRBJ2-3; d_call: .; v_call: TRBV5-1; cdr3_aa: CASSLGQSTDTQYF; cdr3_nt: TGCGCCAGCAGCTTGGGACAGAGCACAGATACGCAGTATTTT
clone_size: .; j_call: TRBJ1-1; d_call: .; v_call: TRBV9; cdr3_aa: CASSAIKQSTEAFF; cdr3_nt: TGTGCCAGCAGCGCAATTAAACAGAGCACTGAAGCTTTCTTT
clone_size: .; j_call: TRBJ1-1; d_call: TRBD1; v_call: TRBV19; cdr3_aa: CASSRDSQHTEAFF; cdr3_nt: TGTGCCAGTAGTAGGGACAGTCAGCACACTGAAGCTTTCTTT
clone_size: .; j_call: TRBJ2-1; d_call: .; v_call: TRBV27; cdr3_aa: CASSLGRLNEQFF; cdr3_nt: TGTGCCAGCAGTTTGGGGCGCCTCAATGAGCAGTTCTTC
clone_size: .; j_call: TRBJ1-4; d_call: .; v_call: TRBV5-5; cdr3_aa: CASSLITTGQSSYEKLFF; cdr3_nt: TGTGCCAGCAGCTTGATTACCACGGGACAAAGTTCTTATGAAAAACTGTTTTTT
clone_size: .; j_call: TRBJ2-7; d_call: TRBD2; v_call: TRBV5-4; cdr3_aa: CASSLRTSDEQYF; cdr3_nt: TGTGCCAGCAGCCTAAGGACTAGCGACGAGCAGTACTTC
clone_size: .; j_call: TRBJ1-5; d_call: TRBD1; v_call: TRBV5-8; cdr3_aa: CASSFGTGGNQPQHF; cdr3_nt: TGTGCCAGCAGCTTCGGGACAGGCGGCAATCAGCCCCAGCATTTT
clone_size: .; j_call: TRBJ2-1; d_call: .; v_call: TRBV5-6; cdr3_aa: CASSGASEQFF; cdr3_nt: TGTGCCAGCAGCGGGGCTTCCGAGCAGTTCTTC
clone_size: .; j_call: TRBJ2-3; d_call: TRBD2; v_call: TRBV4-1; cdr3_aa: CASSLGLEPSTDTQYF; cdr3_nt: TGCGCCAGCAGCCTAGGACTAGAGCCTAGCACAGATACGCAGTATTTT
clone_size: .; j_call: TRBJ1-6; d_call: TRBD1; v_call: TRBV7-9; cdr3_aa: CASSTGQGLRSPLHF; cdr3_nt: TGTGCCAGCAGCACTGGACAGGGCCTCCGTTCACCCCTCCACTTT
clone_size: .; j_call: TRBJ1-1; d_call: .; v_call: TRBV2; cdr3_aa: CASRYKSGRGTEAFF; cdr3_nt: TGTGCCAGCAGATACAAGAGTGGCCGGGGCACTGAAGCTTTCTTT
clone_size: few; j_call: TRBJ2-7; d_call: TRBD2; v_call: TRBV7-7; cdr3_aa: CASSLSAGDNYEQYF; cdr3_nt: TGTGCCAGCAGCTTATCAGCGGGGGATAACTACGAGCAGTACTTC
clone_size: .; j_call: TRBJ1-1; d_call: .; v_call: TRBV11-2; cdr3_aa: CASSFPGEWTEAFF; cdr3_nt: TGTGCCAGCAGCTTTCCGGGGGAATGGACTGAAGCTTTCTTT
clone_size: .; j_call: TRBJ1-2; d_call: .; v_call: TRBV19; cdr3_aa: CASSIRGHTYGYTF; cdr3_nt: TGTGCCAGTAGTATAAGGGGACACACCTATGGCTACACCTTC
clone_size: .; j_call: TRBJ1-3; d_call: .; v_call: TRBV5-1; cdr3_aa: CASSLEGPGNTIYF; cdr3_nt: TGCGCCAGCAGCTTGGAGGGGCCTGGAAACACCATATATTTT
clone_size: .; j_call: TRBJ2-1; d_call: .; v_call: TRBV5-6; cdr3_aa: CASSPLSYSYNEQFF; cdr3_nt: TGTGCCAGCAGCCCCCTTTCATACAGTTACAATGAGCAGTTCTTC
clone_size: .; j_call: TRBJ2-7; d_call: .; v_call: TRBV6-5; cdr3_aa: CASSNRGGGGQYF; cdr3_nt: TGTGCCAGCAGTAACAGGGGCGGAGGGGGCCAGTACTTC
clone_size: .; j_call: TRBJ2-7; d_call: TRBD1; v_call: TRBV18; cdr3_aa: CASSPQPRTGGSVGEQYF; cdr3_nt: TGTGCCAGCTCCCCTCAACCCCGGACAGGGGGCTCTGTGGGAGAGCAGTACTTC
clone_size: .; j_call: TRBJ1-2; d_call: .; v_call: TRBV28; cdr3_aa: CASSSPSYGYTF; cdr3_nt: TGTGCCAGCAGTTCCCCATCCTATGGCTACACCTTC
clone_size: once; j_call: TRBJ2-2; d_call: TRBD1; v_call: TRBV7-2; cdr3_aa: CASSARTGLTGELFF; cdr3_nt: TGTGCCAGCAGCGCCCGGACAGGTCTCACCGGGGAGCTGTTTTTT
clone_size: .; j_call: TRBJ1-5; d_call: .; v_call: TRBV27; cdr3_aa: CASSGQSNQPQHF; cdr3_nt: TGTGCCAGCAGTGGGCAGTCAAATCAGCCCCAGCATTTT
clone_size: few; j_call: TRBJ1-6; d_call: TRBD1; v_call: TRBV9; cdr3_aa: CASSEAGGPHSPLHF; cdr3_nt: TGTGCCAGCAGCGAGGCAGGGGGCCCCCATTCACCCCTCCACTTT
clone_size: .; j_call: TRBJ2-3; d_call: TRBD2; v_call: TRBV4-1; cdr3_aa: CASTRLAGITSTDTQYF; cdr3_nt: TGCGCCAGCACCCGACTAGCGGGGATTACTAGCACAGATACGCAGTATTTT
clone_size: .; j_call: TRBJ1-6; d_call: TRBD1; v_call: TRBV28; cdr3_aa: CASRGRTGAGNSPLHF; cdr3_nt: TGTGCCAGCAGGGGGAGGACAGGGGCAGGTAATTCACCCCTCCACTTT
clone_size: .; j_call: TRBJ1-1; d_call: .; v_call: TRBV3-1/TRBV3-2; cdr3_aa: CASSYAGQGNTEAFF; cdr3_nt: TGTGCCAGCAGCTACGCTGGGCAGGGGAACACTGAAGCTTTCTTT
clone_size: .; j_call: TRBJ1-2; d_call: .; v_call: TRBV24-1; cdr3_aa: CATSGRGKDHNYGYTF; cdr3_nt: TGTGCCACCAGTGGGAGAGGGAAGGATCATAACTATGGCTACACCTTC
clone_size: .; j_call: TRBJ1-1; d_call: .; v_call: TRBV28; cdr3_aa: CASSSPGREDEAFF; cdr3_nt: TGTGCCAGCAGTTCCCCAGGGAGGGAGGATGAAGCTTTCTTT
clone_size: .; j_call: TRBJ1-2; d_call: TRBD1; v_call: TRBV28; cdr3_aa: CASSSDRTGPHSSYGYTF; cdr3_nt: TGTGCCAGCAGTTCAGACCGGACAGGGCCCCACTCCTCCTATGGCTACACCTTC
clone_size: .; j_call: TRBJ2-1; d_call: .; v_call: TRBV6-5; cdr3_aa: CASSRSGLSYNEQFF; cdr3_nt: TGTGCCAGCAGCCGAAGCGGACTCTCCTACAATGAGCAGTTCTTC
clone_size: .; j_call: TRBJ1-5; d_call: .; v_call: TRBV28; cdr3_aa: CASSLPLGGYQPQHF; cdr3_nt: TGTGCCAGCAGTTTACCCCTGGGGGGTTATCAGCCCCAGCATTTT
clone_size: .; j_call: TRBJ1-2; d_call: TRBD1; v_call: TRBV7-2; cdr3_aa: CASSLKGTGKGYGYTF; cdr3_nt: TGTGCCAGCAGCTTAAAAGGGACAGGGAAGGGGTATGGCTACACCTTC
clone_size: .; j_call: TRBJ1-4; d_call: .; v_call: TRBV7-9; cdr3_aa: CASSLDRNEKLFF; cdr3_nt: TGTGCCAGCAGCTTAGATAGAAATGAAAAACTGTTTTTT
clone_size: .; j_call: TRBJ2-1; d_call: .; v_call: TRBV28; cdr3_aa: CASSLRVVGGQSYNEQFF; cdr3_nt: TGTGCCAGCAGTTTAAGGGTTGTAGGGGGACAATCTTACAATGAGCAGTTCTTC
clone_size: .; j_call: TRBJ2-2; d_call: .; v_call: TRBV27; cdr3_aa: CASSPRPDSTGELFF; cdr3_nt: TGTGCCAGCAGTCCTCGCCCGGACAGCACCGGGGAGCTGTTTTTT
clone_size: .; j_call: TRBJ2-7; d_call: TRBD2; v_call: TRBV28; cdr3_aa: CASRSWGGLGEQYF; cdr3_nt: TGTGCCAGCAGGTCATGGGGAGGGTTGGGCGAGCAGTACTTC
clone_size: .; j_call: TRBJ1-3; d_call: TRBD1; v_call: TRBV11-2; cdr3_aa: CASSSYRGPSGNTIYF; cdr3_nt: TGTGCCAGCAGCTCCTACAGGGGCCCCTCTGGAAACACCATATATTTT
clone_size: .; j_call: TRBJ1-2; d_call: TRBD1; v_call: TRBV28; cdr3_aa: CASSPGTVNGYTF; cdr3_nt: TGTGCCAGCAGCCCCGGGACAGTAAATGGCTACACCTTC
clone_size: .; j_call: TRBJ2-5; d_call: .; v_call: TRBV14; cdr3_aa: CASSQGGPGKTQYF; cdr3_nt: TGTGCCAGCAGCCAAGGAGGGCCGGGAAAGACCCAGTACTTC
clone_size: .; j_call: TRBJ1-2; d_call: TRBD1; v_call: TRBV12-3/TRBV12-4; cdr3_aa: CASSFRTGGGYTF; cdr3_nt: TGTGCCAGCAGTTTTAGGACAGGCGGCGGCTACACCTTC
clone_size: .; j_call: TRBJ2-7; d_call: .; v_call: TRBV5-6; cdr3_aa: CASSLAPTDVGEQYF; cdr3_nt: TGTGCCAGCAGCTTGGCCCCGACAGATGTTGGCGAGCAGTACTTC
clone_size: .; j_call: TRBJ1-5; d_call: TRBD1; v_call: TRBV24-1; cdr3_aa: CATSTGGNQPQHF; cdr3_nt: TGTGCCACCAGCACAGGGGGCAATCAGCCCCAGCATTTT